The source of this T cell receptor (beta chain) is a study of siplizumab effects on memory and regulatory T cells. Assay: immunoSEQ multiplex PCR; the TCRdb copy retains only in-frame clones and omits some. Among around 100,000 clones listed, approximately 90% were seen once. Study results and caveats: Proliferating Tregs from siplizumab cultures lacked functional confirmation of suppression. Assignment of a naive or memory phenotype failed for roughly 75-97% of the proliferating CD4+ or CD8+ clones. Naive T cells looked more diverse than memory cells, and they looked like major contributors to the alloresponse.

V was pared by 6 bases and J by 3 bases, with 17 bases between. The CDR3 sequence is 15 residues long. CDR1 and CDR2 (germline): SNHLY, FYNNEI. The sample holds one count of this clone. The antigen remains unidentified. The receptor was derived from a human donor in good health. Sequencing was carried out using Tregs sorted from blood. The chain has TRBV2 and TRBJ1-2, with TRBD1 as a possible D gene (5 bases). The CDR3 bases are TGTGCCAGCAGAACCCGGACATCGGCGTACTATGGCTACACCTTC. The encoded protein is CASRTRTSAYYGYTF.